One sample yielded the 22 T cell receptor beta chains listed below, sequenced in a study of T cells in Graves' hyperthyroidism and ophthalmopathy. RNA transcripts were the template for amplifying TCR beta CDR3 regions. Researchers ran a first-round RT-PCR on the TCR CDR3 using the HTBI primer set. TCRdb processed the multiplex PCR reads anew with MiXCR; each CDR3 protein has one entry. The sample includes hundreds of thousands of distinct CDR3 sequences, 12% to 15% of them seen just once. Sequenced: blood. The source of these receptors is a woman aged 18 to 35 with Graves' hyperthyroidism.

The chain carries TRBV4-2 and TRBJ2-5; 11 nucleotides agree with TRBD1. V shed 1 base, J shed 5 bases, and the junction held 6 bases outside the gene matches. The CDR3 consists of 16 residues. CDR1 and CDR2 (germline): LGHNA, YNFKEQ. The CDR3, as DNA: TGTGCCAGCAGCCAAGGCGGGGACAGGGGGTCGGAGACCCAGTACTTC. The encoded protein is CASSQGGDRGSETQYF.

The rearrangement joins TRBV12-5 to TRBJ2-4, with TRBD1 matching 8 bases. V was pared by 9 bases and J by 1 base, with 8 bases of the junction left unmatched. This CDR3 has 15 amino acids. Per germline, CDR1 LGHNT and CDR2 FRNRAP. DNA of the CDR3: TGTGCTAGCAGGGGGCGTTCTTCGGCCAAAAACATTCAGTACTTC. Amino acid sequence: CASRGRSSAKNIQYF.

This clonotype turned up a few times. The chain uses TRBV28 and TRBJ1-3; 9 nucleotides match TRBD1. Germline assignment: CDR1 MDHEN and CDR2 SYDVKM. The CDR3 loop spans 13 amino acids. Trimming took 11 bases from V and 8 from J; bases not matched to a gene: 10. The CDR3: CAGLGQGEDTIYF. CDR3 coding DNA: TGTGCCGGGTTGGGACAGGGTGAAGACACCATATATTTT.

In this sample, this clonotype turned up many times. This rearrangement joins TRBV6-1 to TRBJ2-2; 9 bases fit TRBD2. J was trimmed by 8 bases and V by 5 bases; bases with no gene match: 6. Germline-derived CDR1 and CDR2 are MNHNS and SASEGT. CDR3 length: 14 residues. CDR3 nucleotides: TGTGCCAGCAGTCGGCGGGAGGGCGCGGGGGAGCTGTTTTTT. Translating gives CASSRREGAGELFF.

The table lists this clonotype with many counts. The rearrangement joins TRBV6-1 to TRBJ2-2; 9 bases line up with TRBD2. The CDR3 is 16 residues long. Germline V gene data show CDR1 as MNHNS and CDR2 as SASEGT. Losses at the gene ends were 5 bases for V and 5 bases for J; bases not matched to a gene: 9. The CDR3 protein is CASSFAPGLATGELFF. DNA for the CDR3: TGTGCCAGCAGTTTCGCCCCGGGACTAGCAACCGGGGAGCTGTTTTTT.

This clonotype was counted only a few times. The CDR3 nucleotides are TGCGCCAGCAGCTTGGCCGCAGGGCCCCTGGGCGAGCAGTACTTC. Protein product: CASSLAAGPLGEQYF. The J gene is TRBJ2-7, the V gene TRBV5-1; D possibly corresponds to TRBD1 (5 bases). Germline lookup yields CDR1 SGHRS and CDR2 YFSETQ. CDR3 size: 15 residues. Trimming took 0 bases from V and 6 from J, leaving 16 bases between them.

This clonotype has ten or more counts. V is TRBV2 and J is TRBJ2-7, with D tentatively TRBD2 (6 bases). The CDR3 is made up of 16 amino acids. The germline gives CDR1 SNHLY, CDR2 FYNNEI. The ends were cut back, 7 bases at V and 0 bases at J, with 19 bases in the middle. CDR3 sequence: CASIEEGPGLSYEQYF. The CDR3 DNA reads as TGTGCCAGCATCGAGGAAGGACCGGGACTCTCCTACGAGCAGTACTTC.

This clonotype was counted ten times or more. The gene calls are TRBV28 and TRBJ2-7; D unclear. Per the germline V gene, CDR1 is MDHEN and CDR2 is SYDVKM. Trimming removed 6 bases at V and 5 bases at J, with 8 bases between. CDR3 length equals 11 residues. The CDR3 DNA sequence: TGTGCCAGCAGCCCCCAAGACGAGCAGTACTTC. It encodes CASSPQDEQYF.

The J gene is TRBJ2-7, the V gene TRBV3-1; TRBD2 matches at 13 bases. The CDR3 is made up of 15 amino acids. Germline lookup yields CDR1 LGHDT and CDR2 YNNKEL (reference sequence). J gave up 7 bases and V 2 bases, and 5 bases lay outside the gene matches. The CDR3 spells CASSQRTSGSLEQYF. For the CDR3, the DNA is TGTGCCAGCAGCCAAAGGACTAGCGGGAGCCTGGAGCAGTACTTC.

This clonotype was seen at least ten times. The chain combines TRBV24-1 with TRBJ2-1; D is perhaps TRBD2 (5 bases). This CDR3 comprises 17 residues. The V gene lost 0 bases and the J gene lost 7 bases, with 18 bases spanning the gap. Per the germline V gene, CDR1 is KGHDR and CDR2 is SFDVKD. This CDR3 is CATSDLKRAGNQNEQFF. DNA for the CDR3: TGTGCCACCAGTGATTTGAAGCGCGCCGGGAATCAGAATGAGCAGTTCTTC.

This clonotype was found a few times. This rearrangement joins TRBV6-1 to TRBJ2-1, with TRBD1 matching 10 bases. Germline V lookup: CDR1 MNHNS, CDR2 SASEGT. This CDR3 is 14 amino acids long. Losses at the gene ends were 2 bases for V and 14 bases for J; bases not matched to a gene: 9. The CDR3 nucleotides read TGTGCCAGCAGTGAATATTTGGACAGGGGGATTGAGTTCTTC. The encoded protein is CASSEYLDRGIEFF.

This clonotype was recorded at least ten times. V is TRBV4-1 and J is TRBJ2-7; possible D gene TRBD1, 5 bases. Germline V gene data show CDR1 as MGHRA and CDR2 as YSYEKL. This CDR3 contains 15 residues. V was clipped by 5 bases and J by 5 bases, with 19 bases between them. CDR3 DNA sequence: TGCGCCAGCAGCGCGGTTCCCAGGGATGATAACGAGCAGTACTTC. Translating gives CASSAVPRDDNEQYF.

This clonotype was counted many times. The genes are TRBV7-9 and TRBJ2-1; 9 nucleotides align to TRBD2. Germline lookup yields CDR1 SEHNR and CDR2 FQNEAQ (reference sequence). V dropped 3 bases and J dropped 0; count of bases not matched to a gene: 6. This CDR3 contains 17 residues. CDR3 DNA: TGTGCCAGCAGCTTGAGACTAGCGGCAAGCTCCTACAATGAGCAGTTCTTC. This sequence encodes CASSLRLAASSYNEQFF.

Many counts were recorded for this clonotype. The chain recombines TRBV20-1 with TRBJ2-7, with 14 positions matching TRBD2. The CDR3 covers 15 residues. The V segment lost 0 bases and the J segment 3 bases; nucleotides outside the gene matches: 1. Germline V gene sequence: CDR1 DFQATT, CDR2 SNEGSKA (reference sequence). CDR3 nucleotide sequence: TGCAGTGCTAGAGATGGGACTAGCGGGGGCTACGAGCAGTACTTC. Encoded protein: CSARDGTSGGYEQYF.

As concerns this clonotype: A much larger clone differs by one base, so this may be a read error. The chain recombines TRBV28 with TRBJ2-1; 8 bases map to TRBD2. Germline V lookup: CDR1 MDHEN, CDR2 SYDVKM. This CDR3 is built from 17 residues. Trimming took 6 bases from V and 8 from J; bases not matched to a gene: 18. The CDR3 sequence: CASSTLERERSLDEQFF. The CDR3, as DNA: TGTGCCAGCAGCACCCTCGAGCGGGAGAGAAGCCTCGATGAGCAGTTCTTC.

This clonotype occurred a few times. This chain connects TRBV9 to TRBJ2-5; 7 bases are shared with TRBD2. The junction had 4 bases not matched to a gene; V was cut back by 0 bases and J by 5 bases. The CDR3 loop spans 14 amino acids. Germline loops: CDR1 SGDLS, CDR2 YYNGEE. CDR3 protein: CASSVGTREETQYF. The CDR3 bases are TGTGCCAGCAGCGTAGGGACTAGGGAGGAGACCCAGTACTTC.

The chain links TRBV7-8 to TRBJ2-7, with D tentatively TRBD1 (6 bases). The V end lost 5 bases, the J end lost 3 bases, and 11 bases lay between the germline ends. Per germline, CDR1 SGHVS and CDR2 FQNEAQ. The CDR3 runs to 13 residues. The CDR3 spells CASSRQAYYEQYF. The CDR3 nucleotides read TGTGCCAGCAGCAGACAGGCTTACTACGAGCAGTACTTC.

V gene TRBV7-9 combines with J gene TRBJ2-7, with 12 positions matching TRBD2. CDR3 length equals 16 residues. V lost 5 bases, J lost 8 bases, and 13 bases stayed unmatched. CDR1 and CDR2 (germline): SEHNR, FQNEAQ (reference sequence). The CDR3 nucleotides are TGTGCCAGCAGCCAAGCGCTAGCGGGAGGGTCCCACAAGCAGTACTTC. Translated, it gives CASSQALAGGSHKQYF.

This clonotype was detected ten times or more. This rearrangement joins TRBV11-2 to TRBJ2-3, with TRBD2 as a possible D gene (5 bases). V shed 5 bases and J shed 1 base, with 16 bases lying between them. This CDR3 contains 16 residues. Germline V gene lookup returns CDR1 SGHAT and CDR2 FQNNGV. This chain's CDR3 is CASSPGFKVRTDTQYF. Written as DNA, the CDR3 is TGTGCCAGCAGCCCGGGGTTTAAGGTGCGCACAGATACGCAGTATTTT.

This chain links TRBV20-1 with TRBJ1-2; D is unclear. Trimming left V 1 base short and J 5 bases short, with 26 bases between. Germline values: CDR1 DFQATT, CDR2 SNEGSKA (reference sequence). The CDR3 has 18 residues. The DNA of the CDR3 is TGCAGTGCTAGAGCTTCAAAACGTCCTTCGCGGACCAATTATGGCTACACCTTC. Its translation: CSARASKRPSRTNYGYTF.

The chain couples TRBV6-2 or TRBV6-3 to TRBJ2-7, with 9 positions matching TRBD1. There are 15 residues in the CDR3. Trimming took 5 bases from V and 3 from J; bases not matched to a gene: 8. From germline, CDR1 is MNHEY and CDR2 SVGEGT. The DNA of the CDR3 is TGTGCCAGCAGTGCTGCCGGGACAGGGAGCTACGAGCAGTACTTC. It is translated as CASSAAGTGSYEQYF.

This clonotype turned up a few times. This sequence joins TRBV19 and TRBJ2-7; 11 bases agree with TRBD2. The CDR3 runs 15 residues. Germline CDR1 LNHDA, CDR2 SQIVND (reference sequence). V lost 5 bases, J lost 2 bases, and 5 bases stayed unmatched. CDR3 DNA: TGTGCCAGTAGTGTAATAGCGGGAGGGACCTACGAGCAGTACTTC. Amino acids: CASSVIAGGTYEQYF.